Listed below are T cell receptor beta chains from one sample, sequenced in a study of cytomegalovirus exposure and HLA in healthy donors. Generated by immunoSEQ multiplex PCR, the TCRdb table keeps only in-frame clones and is missing some. Of fewer than 150,000 clones listed, around 70% were seen once; the top ten hold 1.5% to 2%. The specimen was PBMCs. The receptor source for this set is a woman under 40 in good health and CMV-seronegative. The CDR3 runs from the conserved cysteine through the conserved F or W. A D gene is named only where the DNA matches it firmly. Clone size is not always given. Where it is, it says once, few, many or a class for expanded clones.

V	D	size	J	DNA	CDR3
TRBV5-1	NA	NA	TRBJ2-3	TGCGCCAGCAGCTTGTTCCGAGCGTCCACAGATACGCAGTATTTT	CASSLFRASTDTQYF
TRBV5-6	NA	NA	TRBJ1-2	TGTGCCAGCAGCTTTCGGCAGGACTATGGCTACACCTTC	CASSFRQDYGYTF
TRBV9	TRBD1	NA	TRBJ1-3	TGTGCCAGCAGCGTAGTCGACAGGGCTGGAGGAAACACCATATATTTT	CASSVVDRAGGNTIYF
TRBV2	NA	NA	TRBJ1-4	TGTGCCAGCGTGCGGGATGAAAAACTGTTTTTT	CASVRDEKLFF
TRBV28	TRBD1	NA	TRBJ1-6	TGTGCCAGCAGCCGACCTTTGACAGGGGATTCACCCCTCCACTTT	CASSRPLTGDSPLHF
TRBV6-6	TRBD1	few	TRBJ1-4	TGTGCCAGCAGACGCACAGGGGGTGATGAAAAACTGTTTTTT	CASRRTGGDEKLFF
TRBV25-1	NA	NA	TRBJ1-2	TGTGCCAGCACCCGCAGTCCAGACTATGGCTACACCTTC	CASTRSPDYGYTF
TRBV25-1	TRBD1	few	TRBJ2-5	TGTGCCAGTACCGGGACAGGGTTCCAAGGGACCCAGTACTTC	CASTGTGFQGTQYF
TRBV11-1	NA	NA	TRBJ1-1	TGTGCCAGCAGCTTACAGGGGATGAACACTGAAGCTTTCTTT	CASSLQGMNTEAFF
TRBV27	TRBD1	NA	TRBJ1-6	TGTGCCAGCAGTTTTCGGACAGGGCCTTATAATTCACCCCTCCACTTT	CASSFRTGPYNSPLHF
TRBV19	TRBD1	few	TRBJ1-2	TGTGCCAGTAGTGCCAACCGGGACAGAATTTATGGCTACTCCTTC	CASSANRDRIYGYSF
TRBV5-4	TRBD2	NA	TRBJ2-3	TGTGCCAGTAAAAACCAGGCCAGCGGGGGGGCAACAGATACGCAGTATTTT	CASKNQASGGATDTQYF
TRBV11-1	TRBD1	NA	TRBJ2-2	TGTGCCAGCAGCTGGGGACAGGGATCGGGGACCGGGGAGCTGTTTTTT	CASSWGQGSGTGELFF
TRBV5-1	NA	NA	TRBJ1-3	TGCGCCAGCAGCTCCAGGGGTGGAAACACCATATATTTT	CASSSRGGNTIYF
TRBV16	TRBD2	NA	TRBJ2-1	TGTGCCAGCAGCCAATTAGTCAGGGAGGGGGAGCAGTTCTTC	CASSQLVREGEQFF
TRBV5-1	NA	once	TRBJ2-1	TGCGCCAGCAGCTTGGTAGAGGGCTCCTACAATGAGCAGTTCTTC	CASSLVEGSYNEQFF
TRBV6-5	TRBD1	NA	TRBJ2-1	TGTGCCAGCAGTTCCGGGACAGTAAACAATGAGCAGTTCTTC	CASSSGTVNNEQFF
TRBV6-1	TRBD1	once	TRBJ1-1	TGTGCCAGCAGGTGGACAGGGATTTATCACACTGAAGCTTTCTTT	CASRWTGIYHTEAFF
TRBV18	NA	NA	TRBJ2-7	TGTGCCAGCTCACCTACGGTAGGCAGGAAGAACGAGCAGTACTTC	CASSPTVGRKNEQYF
TRBV6-4	NA	NA	TRBJ2-2	TGTGCCAGCAGTGACTCGGCGGGCGGATACACCGGGGAGCTGTTTTTT	CASSDSAGGYTGELFF
TRBV11-3	TRBD1	NA	TRBJ2-7	TGTGCCAGCAGCATACGGACAGGGGCCCGCGAGCAGTACTTC	CASSIRTGAREQYF
TRBV6-5	TRBD1	few	TRBJ1-2	TGTGCCAGCAGTACAGACAGGGTTGGCTACACCTTC	CASSTDRVGYTF
TRBV7-9	TRBD2	NA	TRBJ2-2	TGTGCCAGCAGCACACGGACTAGCGGTAACACCGGGGAGCTGTTTTTT	CASSTRTSGNTGELFF
TRBV4-1	TRBD2	NA	TRBJ2-2	TGCGCCAGCAGCCAGCCGCCCACTAGCGGTGACACCGGGGAGCTGTTTTTT	CASSQPPTSGDTGELFF
TRBV9	NA	NA	TRBJ2-1	TGTGCCAGCAGCGTAGCAGGTTACAATGAGCAGTTCTTC	CASSVAGYNEQFF
TRBV28	NA	NA	TRBJ1-4	TGTGCCAGCAGTTTTTATAGCGCAACTAATGAAAAACTGTTTTTT	CASSFYSATNEKLFF
TRBV29-1	NA	NA	TRBJ1-1	TGCAGCGGGGGGGAGCCGGGTGCGTCGCACACTGAAGCTTTCTTT	CSGGEPGASHTEAFF
TRBV7-6	TRBD1	NA	TRBJ1-6	TGTGCCAGCAGCGGGACAGGGGGCGGATCACCCCTCCACTTT	CASSGTGGGSPLHF
TRBV7-2	TRBD2	once	TRBJ2-1	TGTGCCAGCAGCTTAGTGGCCGCCGTGGGGACTAGAAACAATGAGCAGTTCTTC	CASSLVAAVGTRNNEQFF
TRBV25-1	NA	NA	TRBJ1-1	TGTGCCAGCAGTTTTATGGGAGGGACTGAAGCTTTCTTT	CASSFMGGTEAFF
TRBV18	TRBD1	NA	TRBJ1-1	TGTGCCAGCTCACCTAACAGGGGGGTAAGCACTGAAGCTTTCTTT	CASSPNRGVSTEAFF
TRBV7-3	NA	once	TRBJ2-3	TGTGCCAGCAGCCCCCAGGTTGGGGCTAGCACAGATACGCAGTATTTT	CASSPQVGASTDTQYF
TRBV5-4	TRBD2	few	TRBJ2-3	TGTGCCAGCAGCCCGGGGGGGGTAATAGATACGCAGTATTTT	CASSPGGVIDTQYF
TRBV18	TRBD1	NA	TRBJ2-2	TGTGCCAGCTCACTCGCACCGGGACAGGGGAACACCGGGGAGCTGTTTTTT	CASSLAPGQGNTGELFF
TRBV20-1	NA	NA	TRBJ1-1	TGCAGTGTTTTACCCGGGACTGAAGCTTTCTTT	CSVLPGTEAFF
TRBV9	NA	NA	TRBJ2-5	TGTGCCAGCACCTTGGGTAGCGGACAAGAGACCCAGTACTTC	CASTLGSGQETQYF
TRBV7-9	TRBD1	NA	TRBJ1-4	TGTGCCAGCAGCTTACGGACAGGAGTTAATGAAAAACTGTTTTTT	CASSLRTGVNEKLFF
TRBV28	NA	NA	TRBJ1-2	TGTGCCAGCACCCGGGACATTAACTATGGCTACACCTTC	CASTRDINYGYTF
TRBV6-5	NA	NA	TRBJ2-3	TGTGCCAGCAGTTACTCGATACACGTTTATACGCAGTATTTT	CASSYSIHVYTQYF
TRBV6-5	NA	NA	TRBJ2-2	TGTGCCAGCAGTAACACAGGGAACACCGGGGAGCTGTTTTTT	CASSNTGNTGELFF
TRBV30	TRBD1	NA	TRBJ1-2	TGTGCCTGGACGACAGGGGCGGGCTATGGCTACACCTTC	CAWTTGAGYGYTF
TRBV27	NA	NA	TRBJ2-2	TGTGCCAGCAGCCCCCAAGGGGAAGCCGGGGAGCTGTTTTTT	CASSPQGEAGELFF
TRBV2	TRBD2	NA	TRBJ2-1	TGTGCCATCGGGACTAGCGGGGGAGATGAGCAGTTCTTC	CAIGTSGGDEQFF
TRBV4-2	TRBD2	NA	TRBJ2-5	TGTGCCAGCAGCCAAGGGACTAGCGGGGGGGCTGAGACCCAGTACTTC	CASSQGTSGGAETQYF
TRBV2	NA	NA	TRBJ1-5	TGTGCCAGCAGTGGGACCGGGGGAGATCAGCCCCAGCATTTT	CASSGTGGDQPQHF
TRBV13	TRBD1	NA	TRBJ2-7	TGTGCCAGCAGCGACAGGGGTTACGAGCAGTACTTC	CASSDRGYEQYF
TRBV2	NA	NA	TRBJ1-1	TGTGCCAGCAGTGAGGAGGGGCTCACTGAAGCTTTCTTT	CASSEEGLTEAFF
TRBV2	TRBD1	once	TRBJ2-3	TGTGCCAGCAGTGGTCCGGGACAGGGGGCGACGAGGGCAGATACGCAGTATTTT	CASSGPGQGATRADTQYF
TRBV11-3	NA	few	TRBJ2-2	TGTGCCAGCAGCTTAGGCAGGGTGGACACCGGGGAGCTGTTTTTT	CASSLGRVDTGELFF
TRBV7-9	NA	NA	TRBJ2-2	TGTGCCAGCAGCTTATCGCTCGGCACCGGGGAGCTGTTTTTT	CASSLSLGTGELFF
TRBV7-8	TRBD1	NA	TRBJ2-5	TGTGCCAGCAGCCCGGGACAGGGGTTTTGGGAGACCCAGTACTTC	CASSPGQGFWETQYF
TRBV2	NA	NA	TRBJ2-7	TGTGCCAGCAGTGAGGGCTCTGGCCTCGAGCAGTACTTC	CASSEGSGLEQYF
TRBV27	NA	NA	TRBJ2-2	TGTGCCAGCAGTTTAATATCCCGGGGGGCGCGCGCCGGGGAGCTGTTTTTT	CASSLISRGARAGELFF
TRBV5-4	NA	once	TRBJ2-3	TGTGCCAGCAGCGGCGGGACAGCTCGTGCGGATACGCAGTATTTT	CASSGGTARADTQYF
TRBV23-1	TRBD1	NA	TRBJ1-5	TGCGCCAGCAGTCAACCCGGACAGGGGACCCAGCCCCAGCATTTT	CASSQPGQGTQPQHF
TRBV27	TRBD1	NA	TRBJ1-2	TGTGCCAGCAGTTCAAAAGGGACAGGCGGCTATGGCTACACCTTC	CASSSKGTGGYGYTF
TRBV10-3	NA	NA	TRBJ1-3	TGTGCCATCAGTGAAAGCGGGGAAAACACCATATATTTT	CAISESGENTIYF
TRBV27	TRBD1	NA	TRBJ1-5	TGTGCCAGCAGTCCGAGAACAGGGGTACTAAGGGGCAATCAGCCCCAGCATTTT	CASSPRTGVLRGNQPQHF
TRBV5-1	TRBD2	NA	TRBJ2-1	TGCGCCAGCAGCTCCCAAGGCAGAGTAGCGGGAGGGCCAAGCTCCAATGAGCAGTTCTTC	CASSSQGRVAGGPSSNEQFF
TRBV9	NA	NA	TRBJ2-3	TGTGCCAGCAGCCCGAGACTAGATACGCAGTATTTT	CASSPRLDTQYF